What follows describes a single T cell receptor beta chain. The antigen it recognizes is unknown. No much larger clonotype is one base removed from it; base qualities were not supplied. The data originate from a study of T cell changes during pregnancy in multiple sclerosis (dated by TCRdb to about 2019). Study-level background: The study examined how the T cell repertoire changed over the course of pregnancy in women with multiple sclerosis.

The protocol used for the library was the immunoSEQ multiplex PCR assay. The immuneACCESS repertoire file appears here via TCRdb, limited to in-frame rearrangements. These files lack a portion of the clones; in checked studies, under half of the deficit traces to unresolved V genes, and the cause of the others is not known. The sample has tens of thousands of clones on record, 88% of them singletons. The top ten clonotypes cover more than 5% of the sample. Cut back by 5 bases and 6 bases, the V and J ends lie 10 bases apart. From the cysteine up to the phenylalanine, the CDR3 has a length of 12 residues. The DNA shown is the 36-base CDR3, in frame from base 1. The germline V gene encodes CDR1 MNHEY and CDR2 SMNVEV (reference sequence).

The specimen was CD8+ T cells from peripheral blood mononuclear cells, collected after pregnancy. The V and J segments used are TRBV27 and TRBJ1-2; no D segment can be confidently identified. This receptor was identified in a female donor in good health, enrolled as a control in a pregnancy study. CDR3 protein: CASSAGGNGYTF. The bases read TGTGCCAGCAGTGCGGGAGGCAATGGCTACACCTTC.